The sequence of this T cell receptor (beta chain) was determined in a study of beta chain features in type 1 diabetes. Study outcomes and limitations: In these data, an HLA type influence on TCRB rearrangement remained unresolved. There were fewer insertions and more deletions at the VDJ junctions of type 1 diabetes patients.

Cell sorting via CD45RO/CCR7/CD25/CD127/CD95/CD27 was performed to obtain CD4+ naive, central memory, regulatory and stem cell-like memory cells. Each sorted population was over 95% pure. This clone was seen only a few times. Its antigen is not known. Trimming took 5 bases from V and 5 from J; bases not matched to a gene: 5. This CDR3 has 13 residues. CDR1 SQVTM and CDR2 ANQGSEA come from the germline V gene. All of the isolated RNA was reverse transcribed, so expressed TCRB transcripts were sequenced. Sequencing was performed with immunoSEQ multiplex PCR; in TCRdb, only in-frame clones are kept and a portion is missing. The sample includes hundreds of thousands of clones, around 10% of them seen just once.

Sequenced: naive CD4+ T cells from blood. This chain joins TRBV29-1 and TRBJ1-1, with 10 bases lining up with TRBD1. The clonotype originates from a young woman in good health. The CDR3 here is CSVKGQGETEAFF. The CDR3 coding sequence is TGCAGCGTTAAAGGACAGGGGGAAACTGAAGCTTTCTTT.